This entry lists 9 T cell receptor beta chains sequenced from one sample in a study of Graves' ophthalmopathy and Graves' hyperthyroidism. Using RNA transcripts, the TCR beta CDR3 regions were amplified. HTBI primers were employed in first-round RT-PCR, then a second-round multiplex PCR followed. TCRdb re-analysed the multiplex PCR reads in MiXCR, keeping a single row per CDR3 protein. This sample has about 400,000 distinct CDR3 sequences, with under 25% found just once. The sample was peripheral blood. The receptors shown here come from a woman between 18 and 29 years old with stable Graves' hyperthyroidism.

Comment on this clonotype: The CDR3 does not end in the conserved phenylalanine or tryptophan, so this is likely a read error. The V and J genes are TRBV11-2 and TRBJ1-1; TRBD1 matches at 7 bases. This CDR3 is 16 amino acids long. Germline CDR1 and CDR2: SGHAT and FQNNGV. Unmatched junction bases numbered 6, after V lost 0 bases and J lost 2 bases. CDR3 in DNA: TGTGCCAGCAGCTTAGAGCCAGGGGGTTTTAACACTGAAGCTTTCTCT. Its protein is CASSLEPGGFNTEAFS.

The chain couples TRBV2 to TRBJ2-6, with a possible D match to TRBD2 (5 bases). CDR1 and CDR2 from the germline V gene are SNHLY and FYNNEI. Trimming took off 8 bases at V and 0 bases at J, with 26 bases between the two ends. This CDR3 is built from 20 residues. The CDR3 DNA reads as TGTGCCAGCCTCCAAGCGGCAGACAACGCACTATCCTCTGGGGCCAACGTCCTGACTTTC. It translates to CASLQAADNALSSGANVLTF.

The genes are TRBV12-3 or TRBV12-4 and TRBJ1-1, with D unresolved. This CDR3 spans 13 amino acids. V shed 5 bases and J shed 1 base, with 8 bases lying between them. CDR3 coding DNA: TGTGCCAGCAGTAACCGACGGAACACTGAAGCTTTCTTT. Translated: CASSNRRNTEAFF.

This clonotype was counted many times. The chain couples TRBV20-1 to TRBJ1-1; D may be TRBD1 (5 bases). The CDR3 loop spans 15 amino acids. Per the germline V gene, CDR1 is DFQATT and CDR2 is SNEGSKA (reference sequence). V was pared by 4 bases and J by 5 bases, with 20 bases between. CDR3 region: CSANPETPWGTEAFF. CDR3 nucleotide sequence: TGCAGTGCTAACCCCGAGACACCCTGGGGGACTGAAGCTTTCTTT.

In its sample, this clonotype was seen many times. This chain connects TRBV13 to TRBJ2-7; D call uncertain. The germline CDR1 and CDR2 sequences are PRHDT and FYEKMQ (reference sequence). Trimming removed 6 bases from V and 3 bases from J, with 9 bases in between. The CDR3 covers 12 residues. For the CDR3, the DNA is TGTGCCAGCAGTTACAACAGCTACGAGCAGTACTTC. Encoded protein: CASSYNSYEQYF.

For this clonotype: Germline is not matched at one junction end, which may reflect a read error. The J gene is TRBJ2-2, the V gene TRBV20-1, with D possibly being TRBD2 (5 bases). Germline CDR1 and CDR2: DFQATT and SNEGSKA (reference sequence). The CDR3 is 14 amino acids. The CDR3 coding sequence is TGCAGTGCTAGATGGCAGGAGGCCGCCGGGGATCTGTTTTTT. It translates to CSARWQEAAGDLFF.

This clonotype was seen more than once but under ten times. V usage is TRBV27 and J usage is TRBJ1-5; 9 bases match TRBD1. The CDR3 is 16 amino acids. V lost 5 bases and J lost 0; bases outside the gene matches: 5. Germline values: CDR1 MNHEY, CDR2 SMNVEV (reference sequence). For the CDR3, the DNA is TGTGCCAGCAGTCGACAGGGGGGTTATAGCAATCAGCCCCAGCATTTT. Amino acid sequence: CASSRQGGYSNQPQHF.

This clonotype has ten or more counts. This rearrangement joins TRBV2 to TRBJ1-2, with D possibly matching TRBD1 (6 bases). Trimming left V 7 bases short and J 8 bases short, with 17 bases between. Germline V lookup: CDR1 SNHLY, CDR2 FYNNEI. The CDR3 sequence is 13 residues long. CDR3 residues: CASNLGGTNGYTF. CDR3 bases: TGTGCCAGCAACTTAGGGGGGACCAACGGCTACACCTTC.

In regard to this clonotype: One junction end does not reproduce the germline sequence, and a read error may be involved. The chain couples TRBV28 to TRBJ2-4; a possible D gene is TRBD2 (6 bases). The CDR3 sequence is 14 residues long. In germline, CDR1 is MDHEN, CDR2 SYDVKM. CDR3 sequence reads: CASRDVLAKNIKYF. CDR3 nucleotides: TGTGCCAGCAGAGACGTACTAGCCAAAAACATTAAGTACTTC.